A single sample gave rise to the 10 T cell receptor beta chains below, sequenced in a study of Graves' ophthalmopathy and Graves' hyperthyroidism. TCR beta CDR3 amplification used RNA transcripts. RT-PCR was first run with HTBI primers, then multiplex PCR in a second round. TCRdb reprocessed the multiplex PCR reads with MiXCR, giving one entry per CDR3 protein. The top ten clones hold around 9.3% of a sample with 150,000 to 200,000 distinct CDR3 sequences, around 39% of them seen once. Specimen: peripheral blood. These receptor sequences come from a man younger than 45 with Graves' ophthalmopathy.

This clonotype was recorded at least ten times. One end of the junction varies from germline; a read error may be responsible. The V call is TRBV28, the J call TRBJ1-5; a possible D gene is TRBD1 (6 bases). This CDR3 contains 17 residues. The germline V gene encodes CDR1 MDHEN and CDR2 SYDVKM. The CDR3 reads CASIPAGTPNGNQPQHF. The CDR3 coding sequence is TGTGCCAGCATCCCTGCAGGGACACCTAATGGCAATCAACCCCAGCATTTT.

This clonotype was found many times. This chain connects TRBV12-3 or TRBV12-4 to TRBJ2-7; 14 nucleotides match TRBD2. The CDR3 extends over 15 amino acids. J lost 2 bases, V lost 7 bases, and 4 bases had no gene match. CDR3: CASKLGLAGAYEQYF. The CDR3 DNA is TGTGCCAGCAAACTGGGACTAGCGGGGGCCTACGAGCAGTACTTC.

The CDR3 protein is CASPGGAFNYGYTF. The CDR3 region has the DNA TGTGCCAGCCCAGGAGGGGCATTTAACTATGGCTACACCTTC. The J gene is TRBJ1-2, the V gene TRBV6-1; possibly TRBD1 for D (5 bases). The CDR3 sequence is 14 residues long. V was clipped by 8 bases and J by 1 base, with 14 bases between them. Germline V CDR1 and CDR2: MNHNS, SASEGT.

This clonotype was picked up many times. The V and J genes are TRBV4-2 and TRBJ2-6; D might be TRBD1 or TRBD2, each matching 5 bases. CDR3 length equals 17 residues. Trimming pared 0 bases from V and 2 bases from J, leaving 11 bases between. Germline-derived CDR1 and CDR2 are LGHNA and YNFKEQ. CDR3 residues: CASSQDWETAGANVLTF. CDR3 coding DNA: TGTGCCAGCAGCCAAGATTGGGAGACAGCTGGGGCCAACGTCCTGACTTTC.

Many counts were recorded for this clonotype. This sequence joins TRBV27 and TRBJ1-2; 7 bases agree with TRBD1. Per germline, CDR1 MNHEY and CDR2 SMNVEV (reference sequence). Unmatched junction bases numbered 7, after V lost 8 bases and J lost 4 bases. The CDR3 has 13 residues. CDR3 residues: CASGLQGGYGYTF. The CDR3 DNA reads TGTGCCAGCGGCCTTCAGGGGGGCTATGGCTACACCTTC.

This clonotype was seen more than once but under ten times. The chain has TRBV6-2 or TRBV6-3 and TRBJ1-2; D uncertain. The V end lost 2 bases, the J end lost 2 bases, and 12 bases lay between the germline ends. The CDR3 length is 15 residues. The germline CDR1 and CDR2 sequences are MNHEY and SVGEGT. Here the CDR3 reads CASSYVQAHNYGYTF. CDR3 DNA sequence: TGTGCCAGCAGTTACGTGCAGGCGCACAACTATGGCTACACCTTC.

This clonotype was picked up a small number of times. V and J are TRBV6-1 and TRBJ2-7, with D maybe TRBD2 (6 bases). Trimming cost V 6 bases and J 4 bases, with 13 bases left between them. This CDR3 has 13 amino acids. CDR1 MNHNS and CDR2 SASEGT come from the germline V gene. CDR3: CASSGGSGYEQYF. The CDR3, as DNA: TGTGCCAGCAGCGGGGGTAGCGGATACGAGCAGTACTTC.

This clonotype was found many times. The chain is built from TRBV28 and TRBJ1-1, with 12 nucleotides matching TRBD1. CDR3 length: 15 amino acids. Germline-derived CDR1 and CDR2 are MDHEN and SYDVKM. The ends lost 6 bases at V and 5 bases at J; junction bases unmatched: 7. CDR3 amino acids: CASRTRDRGHTEAFF. The CDR3 DNA is TGTGCCAGCAGAACCCGGGACAGGGGGCATACTGAAGCTTTCTTT.

The rearrangement links TRBV28 to TRBJ1-5, with D perhaps matching TRBD1 (6 bases). V lost 5 bases to trimming and J lost 4 bases, with 12 bases between them. The CDR3 has 14 residues. Germline CDR1 reads MDHEN; CDR2 reads SYDVKM. DNA for the CDR3: TGTGCCAGCAGTCAAGGGGGGGGGAATCAGCCCCAGCATTTT. Translating gives CASSQGGGNQPQHF. Complete variable domain (other parts from reference TRBV28 and TRBJ1-5): DVKVTQSSRYLVKRTGEKVFLECVQDMDHENMFWYRQDPGLGLRLIYFSYDVKMKEKGDIPEGYSVSREKKERFSLILESASTNQTSMYLCASSQGGGNQPQHFGDGTRLSIL.

Ten or more counts support this clonotype. V and J are TRBV9 and TRBJ2-2, with D maybe TRBD1 (5 bases). Germline assignment: CDR1 SGDLS and CDR2 YYNGEE. This CDR3 comprises 17 residues. The V end was cut by 0 bases, the J end by 5 bases, with 17 bases between. CDR3 nucleotides: TGTGCCAGCAGCGTAGAATCTTCTTCATCAGGGACCGGGGAGCTGTTTTTT. This sequence encodes CASSVESSSSGTGELFF.